The T cell receptor beta chain described here comes from a study of type 1 and type 2 diabetes patients. Study-level background: Participants included type 1 and type 2 diabetes patients plus nondiabetic controls. Study-wide results and limits: Type 1 diabetes repertoires were significantly less diverse than type 2 diabetes ones.

Standard classification criteria confirmed type 1 or type 2 diabetes in all patients. PCR was run on genomic DNA. Amplification of the beta chain CDR3 used 30 forward and 13 reverse multiplex primers. TCRdb ran MiXCR on the multiplex PCR reads and lists one entry per CDR3 protein. This table holds some 250,000 distinct CDR3 sequences, 45% to 60% found once. There are 13 residues in the CDR3. Germline assignment: CDR1 DFQATT and CDR2 SNEGSKA (reference sequence). The V gene lost 6 bases and the J gene lost 7 bases, with 16 bases spanning the gap. This clonotype was counted between two and nine times. The antigen is undetermined.

The sequence was collected from a man younger than 35 with type 2 diabetes. The V call is TRBV20-1, the J call TRBJ2-1, with D maybe TRBD1 (6 bases). The sequenced material came from peripheral blood mononuclear cells (PBMCs). CDR3 coding DNA: TGCAGTGCCGCGATGGACAGTCGAAATGAGCAGTTCTTC. This sequence encodes CSAAMDSRNEQFF.